The entry that follows covers one T cell receptor beta chain sequence. Under the authors' procedure: Amplification of reference gene primers provided the estimated nucleated cell counts. The method was immunoSEQ multiplex PCR; TCRdb's version includes in-frame clones alone and lacks a portion of them. Clonal size and the V and J genes are those of that table, whereas D and trimming came from the DNA. In the table there are around 260,000 clones, more than 75% of which are singletons. This CDR3 has 13 amino acids. CDR1 is SGHTA and CDR2 is FQGNSA in the germline V gene. The J segment lost 7 bases and the V segment lost 5 bases, leaving 7 bases of the junction unmatched. This sample is drawn from a study of blood T cell repertoires in COVID-19. Study background: Specimens from acute and convalescent COVID-19 originated in the United States, Italy and Spain. The analysed material was cDNA or gDNA that came from T cells, B-cell-depleted T cells, or PBMCs.

Source material: peripheral blood. V gene TRBV7-2 combines with J gene TRBJ1-1; 7 nucleotides match TRBD1. This receptor was obtained from a woman between 40 and 55 years old who had recovered from COVID-19. CDR3 loop: CASSARWDSEAFF. The CDR3 DNA reads as TGTGCCAGCAGCGCCCGCTGGGACAGTGAAGCTTTCTTT. Complete variable domain (other parts from reference TRBV7-2 and TRBJ1-1): GAGVSQSPSNKVTEKGKDVELRCDPISGHTALYWYRQSLGQGLEFLIYFQGNSAPDKSGLPSDRFSAERTGGSVSTLTIQRTQQEDSAVYLCASSARWDSEAFFGQGTRLTVV.